This entry is about one T cell receptor (beta chain). This clonotype is medium-sized (0.01 to 0.1%) in terms of sample share. What antigen it recognizes has not been identified. One base away there is no much larger clone; base qualities are not given. RNA was extracted from approximately 1e5 to 1e6 cultured T cells with RNeasy Micro or Mini kits, including on-column DNase digestion, and was checked on an Agilent 2100 Bioanalyzer. Preparation of the library involved 5' RACE. The SMARTer Human TCR a/b Profiling Kit was used to build TCR libraries from RNA, capturing the full V(D)J regions of both the alpha and beta chains. The amplified libraries were purified with AMPure XP beads and were validated on an Agilent 2100 Bioanalyzer using the DNA 1000 Kit. The libraries were sequenced on an Illumina MiSeq using the 600-cycle v3 reagent kit, which produced 2 x 300 bp paired-end reads. Concerning the study's data processing: Reads were processed using MiXCR and VDJTools, with non-productive clonotypes removed and clonotypes collapsed by CDR3 amino acid sequence before frequencies were recalculated. CDR3 sequences were compared with the McPAS-TCR database with a Levenshtein distance of 1 allowed, and UpSet plots were created in R using UpSetR. In TCRdb, the public reads were trimmed at Q25 with fastp and aligned with MiXCR, with productive beta chains retained. Each CDR3 protein gets just one entry, which takes the most common genes and DNA from the rows behind it. These V and J calls rely on TCRdb rather than the paper's analysis. The sample contains some 2,000 distinct CDR3 sequences, over 12% of them found a single time. 30% of the sample is held by the ten biggest clonotypes.

As encoded in the germline V gene, CDR1 is KGHSH while CDR2 is LQKENI. V is cut by 2 bases and J by 2 bases, and the space between the germline ends is 11 bases. Its CDR3 holds 15 amino acids, cysteine through phenylalanine. Solely the CDR3 DNA is kept, with 45 bases framed from the first base. This entry is derived from a study of Epstein–Barr virus B cells in breast cancer listed by TCRdb under 2021. Notes on the research overall: Control T cells were expanded by rapid expansion method with irradiated PBMC feeders, soluble OKT3 and IL-2 about 200 U/ml, collected 10-12 days after stimulation. A single-patient case report was conducted to examine whether the T-cell receptor repertoire in triple-negative breast cancer is shaped by tumor-infiltrating EBV+ B cells. The paper's findings and limits, for the study overall: All data came from a single patient described as a first proof of concept, which limits generalization.

Material for sequencing was tumor-infiltrating lymphocytes expanded in culture. The sequence joins TRBV18 to TRBJ2-3; the D gene assignment is perhaps TRBD1 or TRBD2, with each matching 5 bases. This TCR derives from a woman aged 40-49 years with triple-negative breast cancer. Here the CDR3 is given as CASSPNRGDTDTQYF. The DNA sequence reads TGTGCCAGCTCACCAAATCGAGGGGACACAGATACGCAGTATTTT.